In this sample, the clone carrying this T cell receptor beta chain turned up many times. What it binds is unknown. This record belongs to a study of blood T cells in healthy people across ages. CDR3 length: 12 residues. The junction had 3 bases not matched to a gene; V was cut back by 6 bases and J by 5 bases. Germline V gene data show CDR1 as SGHTA and CDR2 as FQGNSA. Findings of the study overall: The study found more naive CD4+ cells and higher diversity in long-lived than aged donors.

A sample-barcoded 5' primer and a J-beta primer mix were used in a second PCR of roughly 7 to 12 cycles. MiXCR was run by TCRdb on the 5' RACE reads, yielding one entry per CDR3 protein. The sample consists of about 930,000 distinct CDR3 sequences, approximately 32% of them appearing once. These data were also filed under a second study, of T cells of mothers and their children. That work states: Using about 1.5 ug per 15 ul, all extracted RNA underwent cDNA synthesis. There were over 10 million TCR beta CDR3 reads from each mother and a few million from each child. Versus unrelated pairs, overlap was slightly higher in related mother-child pairs, without reaching significance.

The source is a woman aged 40 to 55 in good health. Source material: blood. The chain joins TRBV7-2 to TRBJ2-5; 7 bases align to TRBD1. CDR3 coding DNA: TGTGCCAGCAGAGGGGGCACGGAGACCCAGTACTTC. It encodes CASRGGTETQYF.